These T cell receptor beta chains were read from a single sample in a study of Ad26.COV2.S vaccination and SARS-CoV-2 variants. Sequencing was performed with immunoSEQ multiplex PCR; in TCRdb, only in-frame clones are kept and a portion is missing. Of about 440,000 clones in the sample, around 88% were seen once. This sample comprised peripheral blood, obtained in a trial of Ad26.COV2.S vaccine versus placebo. The source is a person aged 18 to 65 who received the Ad26.COV2.S COVID-19 vaccine or a placebo. Both conserved end residues are part of each CDR3. Size is omitted from some rows. Given values are once, few, many or a class for expanded clones.

J,size,V,CDR3
TRBJ2-7,.,TRBV6-5,CASSYGPGAYEQYF
TRBJ2-1,.,TRBV24-1,CATSDLWGQGTEQFF
TRBJ1-1,.,TRBV7-8,CASSLASFHREAFF
TRBJ1-5,.,TRBV6-2/TRBV6-3,CASSYDELPNQPQHF
TRBJ1-1,.,TRBV4-3,CASSPDRAGTEAFF
TRBJ2-3,.,TRBV19,CASSYDRVDTQYF
TRBJ1-2,.,TRBV27,CASSPDPSKVYGYTF
TRBJ2-1,.,TRBV11-2,CASSLKASGRVQFF
TRBJ1-2,.,TRBV4-1,CASSHPGRSGYTF
TRBJ1-5,.,TRBV5-6,CASSLQGARQPQHF
TRBJ2-7,few,TRBV10-3,CAISNPPTGDHHEQYF
TRBJ1-2,.,TRBV28,CASSLQGRDYGYTF
TRBJ1-2,.,TRBV5-6,CASSGGWDNYGYTF
TRBJ2-7,.,TRBV7-8,CASSISGNLYEQYF
TRBJ1-2,once,TRBV5-1,CASSLGTGQTYGYTF
TRBJ2-7,once,TRBV10-3,CAISAGEAGSGEQYF
TRBJ1-1,.,TRBV28,CASSSMDRGGSEAFF
TRBJ1-3,.,TRBV5-5,CASSLDTHSGNTIYF
TRBJ2-7,.,TRBV7-6,CASSLLGGPIYEQYF
TRBJ2-1,.,TRBV19,CASSISGVRRDEQFF
TRBJ1-1,.,TRBV5-6,CASSLMGVGNTEAFF
TRBJ2-2,.,TRBV6-5,CASTSGTTNTGELFF
TRBJ2-7,.,TRBV7-9,CASSQSGRKAYEQYF
TRBJ1-1,.,TRBV6-5,CASSYGSQPQSKAFF
TRBJ2-3,.,TRBV10-3,CATRLAGNTDTQYF
TRBJ1-2,.,TRBV2,CASSDPPPYGYTF
TRBJ2-1,.,TRBV19,CASGKTGAGGSEQFF
TRBJ2-1,.,TRBV9,CASSDDNEQFF
TRBJ1-6,.,TRBV7-9,CASSFLVGGDNSPLHF
TRBJ1-1,.,TRBV7-6,CASSLGAANTEAFF
TRBJ2-2,.,TRBV28,CASSLGSWGADTGELFF